These T cell receptor beta chains were read from a single sample in a study of cytomegalovirus exposure and HLA in healthy donors. TCRdb keeps only in-frame clones here, not all; method: immunoSEQ multiplex PCR. The profile shows 300,000 to 400,000 clones, around 90% of them singletons. Sequenced sample: PBMCs. These receptors came from a man aged 25 to 45 in good health and CMV-seronegative. The CDR3 runs from the conserved cysteine through the conserved F or W. Fields, in order: D gene, J gene, clone size, V gene, CDR3 protein. The D gene is left open where the match is weak. Clone size is shown for a subset of rows, as once, few, many or a class of expanded clone.

NA,TRBJ2-7,NA,TRBV6-1,CASRDTTYEQYF
NA,TRBJ1-6,NA,TRBV5-4,CASRTVNSPLHF
TRBD2,TRBJ2-2,NA,TRBV4-1,CASSPPRDYGTGELFF
NA,TRBJ1-2,NA,TRBV28,CASINRGGNYGYTF
TRBD1,TRBJ1-1,NA,TRBV27,CASSSLWTGSGGTEAFF
NA,TRBJ2-1,NA,TRBV19,CASSSGTVNNEQFF
TRBD1,TRBJ1-1,NA,TRBV18,CASSKQGATEAFF
TRBD1,TRBJ1-5,NA,TRBV4-1,CASSQLPGGQPQHF
TRBD1,TRBJ2-4,NA,TRBV18,CASSHRDRGVMDIQYF
NA,TRBJ1-2,once,TRBV19,CASSITGSQRAYGYTF
TRBD2,TRBJ2-2,once,TRBV6-5,CASSYGAGEVTGELFF
NA,TRBJ2-3,NA,TRBV27,CASSSRPVTDTQYF